Following are 32 T cell receptor beta chains from one sample sequenced in a study of T-cell memory formation after mild COVID-19. In TCRdb, the 5' RACE reads were re-called with MiXCR into one record per CDR3 protein. This table has roughly 300,000 distinct CDR3 sequences, about 16% appearing once. The sample consisted of PBMCs or a T cell subset sorted from them (not recorded which). The origin of the receptors is a young man who had mild COVID-19 (a few samples of this study predate the infection). Cell type and time point are not known.

This clonotype appeared a single time. The V call is TRBV6-5, the J call TRBJ1-1; a possible D gene is TRBD1 (6 bases). V lost 5 bases to trimming and J lost 0 bases, with 16 bases between them. There are 16 residues in the CDR3. The V gene's germline CDR1 is MNHEY and CDR2 SVGAGI. In DNA, the CDR3 is TGTGCCAGCAGTCCTTTCGGGGGGGGCCTGAACACTGAAGCTTTCTTT. Amino acids: CASSPFGGGLNTEAFF.

The sample holds many counts of this clonotype. The rearrangement uses TRBV7-3 and TRBJ2-5; no clear D. Germline-derived CDR1 and CDR2 are SGHTA and FQGTGA. This CDR3 region has 14 residues. V gave up 5 bases and J gave up 5 bases, with 15 bases separating them. In DNA form, the CDR3 reads TGTGCCAGCAGCCAAAACCCGGGTACGGAGACCCAGTACTTC. Its translation is CASSQNPGTETQYF.

This clonotype turned up a few times. The genes are TRBV28 and TRBJ2-7, with 7 positions matching TRBD1. V shed 3 bases, J shed 6 bases, and the junction held 8 bases outside the gene matches. This CDR3 has 14 amino acids. Germline V CDR1 and CDR2: MDHEN, SYDVKM. CDR3: CASSLGTALSEQYV. CDR3 sequence (DNA): TGTGCCAGCAGTTTGGGGACAGCGCTCTCCGAGCAGTACGTC.

The chain employs TRBV5-1 and TRBJ2-5, with 7 bases identical to TRBD1. Looked up from germline, CDR1 is SGHRS and CDR2 is YFSETQ. The CDR3 loop spans 15 amino acids. J was trimmed by 5 bases and V by 2 bases; bases with no gene match: 9. In nucleotides, the CDR3 is TGCGCCAGCAGCTTAACAGGGGCCGGCGGGGAGACCCAGTACTTC. It yields the protein CASSLTGAGGETQYF.

Only a few counts were recorded for this clonotype. This rearrangement joins TRBV5-1 to TRBJ1-2; D is ambiguous. Germline V lookup: CDR1 SGHRS, CDR2 YFSETQ. The CDR3 totals 13 residues. V lost 0 bases to trimming and J lost 6 bases, with 9 bases between them. Here the CDR3 reads CASSLAQNHGYTF. The CDR3 DNA is TGCGCCAGCAGCTTGGCGCAAAACCATGGCTACACCTTC.

This chain uses TRBV7-2 with TRBJ1-6; 7 positions match TRBD1. The V gene end was trimmed by 11 bases and the J gene end by 7 bases; junction bases not matched to a gene: 8. Germline values: CDR1 SGHTA, CDR2 FQGNSA. This CDR3 spans 13 amino acids. DNA for the CDR3: TGTGCCGTCGCCGGGACAGCAAATTCACCCCTCCACTTT. Encoded protein: CAVAGTANSPLHF.

This chain uses TRBV9 with TRBJ2-1; no firm D call. The CDR3 consists of 11 residues. Trimming pared 0 bases from V and 12 bases from J, leaving 7 bases between. Germline values: CDR1 SGDLS, CDR2 YYNGEE. The CDR3 sequence is CASSVGGRQFF. Written as DNA, the CDR3 is TGTGCCAGCAGCGTAGGGGGAAGGCAGTTCTTC.

This sequence joins TRBV12-3 or TRBV12-4 and TRBJ2-7; D gene ambiguous. The ends were cut back, 4 bases at V and 1 base at J, with 14 bases in the middle. This CDR3 spans 15 amino acids. The DNA for the CDR3 is TGTGCCAGCAGTTCCAGAAGGGTTACGTCCTACGAGCAGTACGTC. Translating it yields CASSSRRVTSYEQYV.

The rearrangement uses TRBV20-1 and TRBJ2-5, with 9 bases that match TRBD2. CDR3 length equals 16 residues. Germline V lookup: CDR1 DFQATT, CDR2 SNEGSKA (reference sequence). With V trimmed by 3 bases and J by 5 bases, 13 bases remained unmatched. Written as DNA, the CDR3 is TGCAGTGCTAGTAGCCCCCGTACTAGCGGGCCCGAGACCCAGTACTTC. Protein: CSASSPRTSGPETQYF.

This clonotype was seen repeatedly, ten times or more. The chain uses TRBV20-1 and TRBJ1-1, with 7 nucleotides matching TRBD1. The junction had 8 bases not matched to a gene; V was cut back by 2 bases and J by 2 bases. Looked up from germline, CDR1 is DFQATT and CDR2 is SNEGSKA (reference sequence). The CDR3 is 15 amino acids. CDR3 DNA sequence: TGCAGTGCTAGACAAGGGGGCAGTGTAAACACTGAAGCTTTCTTT. It codes for CSARQGGSVNTEAFF.

This clonotype was seen a handful of times. The chain joins TRBV2 to TRBJ2-3, with unresolved D. V was trimmed by 4 bases and J by 10 bases, leaving 15 bases between them. The germline V gene has CDR1 SNHLY and CDR2 FYNNEI. The CDR3 runs 13 residues. CDR3 sequence reads: CASSVSENTSQYF. The CDR3 nucleotides read TGTGCCAGCAGTGTGTCGGAGAATACGTCGCAGTATTTT. The full variable domain, rest sourced from reference TRBV2 and TRBJ2-3, is EPEVTQTPSHQVTQMGQEVILRCVPISNHLYFYWYRQILGQKVEFLVSFYNNEISEKSEIFDDQFSVERPDGSNFTLKIRSTKLEDSAMYFCASSVSENTSQYFGPGTRLTVL.

This clonotype appeared a single time. CDR3 region: CATAPGQGATDTQYF. The CDR3 DNA follows: TGTGCCACCGCCCCGGGACAGGGGGCTACAGATACGCAGTATTTT. This chain joins TRBV24-1 and TRBJ2-3; 12 positions agree with TRBD1. J gave up 3 bases and V 9 bases, and 6 bases lay outside the gene matches. The CDR3 has 15 residues. Germline V lookup: CDR1 KGHDR, CDR2 SFDVKD.

A few counts support this clonotype. The V and J genes are TRBV4-3 and TRBJ1-1; 7 bases fit TRBD1. This CDR3 is built from 15 residues. The germline V gene encodes CDR1 LGHNA and CDR2 YSLEER. Trimming took 0 bases from V and 4 from J; bases not matched to a gene: 5. The chain's CDR3 is CASSQDLSGGTEAFF. The CDR3 DNA is TGCGCCAGCAGCCAAGATTTGTCAGGGGGCACTGAAGCTTTCTTT.

This chain joins TRBV6-5 and TRBJ2-1, with a possible D match to TRBD2 (6 bases). The CDR3 totals 13 residues. CDR1 and CDR2 from the germline V gene are MNHEY and SVGAGI. The V gene lost 5 bases and the J gene lost 7 bases, with 12 bases spanning the gap. The DNA for the CDR3 is TGTGCCAGCAGTAGAGGGGACTGGAATGAGCAGTTCTTC. Protein product: CASSRGDWNEQFF.

This clonotype was picked up a small number of times. This chain links TRBV7-3 with TRBJ1-6, with no clear D. This CDR3 contains 13 residues. Germline CDR1 SGHTA, CDR2 FQGTGA. Trimming pared 5 bases from V and 10 bases from J, leaving 12 bases between. The CDR3 reads CASSPTVGSPLHF. The CDR3 DNA reads TGTGCCAGCAGCCCAACGGTTGGCTCACCCCTCCACTTT.

The chain is built from TRBV30 and TRBJ2-2, with no clear D. CDR3 length: 15 amino acids. Germline V gene lookup returns CDR1 GTSNPN and CDR2 SVGIG (reference sequence). V gave up 0 bases and J gave up 0 bases, with 8 bases separating them. The CDR3 nucleotides are TGTGCCTGGAGTGTCGGTTTCACGAACACCGGGGAGCTGTTTTTT. Amino acids: CAWSVGFTNTGELFF.

This rearrangement joins TRBV4-2 to TRBJ2-5, with 8 positions matching TRBD2. Germline-derived CDR1 and CDR2 are LGHNA and YNFKEQ. The CDR3 is 16 amino acids. V trimming: 0 bases; J trimming: 4 bases; junction bases outside the gene matches: 7. The CDR3 DNA reads as TGTGCCAGCAGCCAAGATTACGGGGGGGCGTCAGAGACCCAGTACTTC. Translated: CASSQDYGGASETQYF.

This clonotype showed up many times. The V and J genes are TRBV6-4 and TRBJ2-3; 7 bases line up with TRBD1. V shed 8 bases and J 0 bases; nucleotides not matched to a gene: 11. CDR3 size: 16 residues. Germline V gives CDR1 MRHNA, CDR2 SNTAGT. In DNA, the CDR3 is TGTGCCAGCGCTATTCAACAGGGGTCCAGCACAGATACGCAGTATTTT. Residues: CASAIQQGSSTDTQYF.

This clonotype was seen a handful of times. The chain combines TRBV19 with TRBJ2-2; tentatively, D is TRBD1 or TRBD2 (5 bases each). Trimming took off 0 bases at V and 7 bases at J, with 18 bases between the two ends. Germline CDR1 reads LNHDA; CDR2 reads SQIVND (reference sequence). The CDR3 has 17 amino acids. Written as DNA, the CDR3 is TGTGCCAGTAGTATAGACCAGACAGCCGCCCGGGGCGGGGAGCTGTTTTTT. This gives the protein CASSIDQTAARGGELFF.

This clonotype was counted a few times. This rearrangement joins TRBV7-2 to TRBJ2-5, with D possibly being TRBD1 (5 bases). This CDR3 contains 14 residues. The V end was cut by 5 bases, the J end by 5 bases, with 15 bases between. CDR1 is SGHTA, CDR2 FQGNSA, per germline. CDR3 sequence reads: CASSRASKGETQYF. In nucleotides, the CDR3 is TGTGCCAGCAGCCGGGCCTCCAAGGGGGAGACCCAGTACTTC. Full variable domain (rest looked up from reference TRBV7-2 and TRBJ2-5): GAGVSQSPSNKVTEKGKDVELRCDPISGHTALYWYRQSLGQGLEFLIYFQGNSAPDKSGLPSDRFSAERTGGSVSTLTIQRTQQEDSAVYLCASSRASKGETQYFGPGTRLLVL.

The sample holds a few counts of this clonotype. V and J are TRBV7-8 and TRBJ2-2; 12 bases are shared with TRBD2. CDR3 length equals 13 residues. Trimming removed 5 bases from V and 14 bases from J; junction bases left unmatched: 6. Germline V lookup: CDR1 SGHVS, CDR2 FQNEAQ. The CDR3 DNA sequence: TGTGCCAGCAGCACGCGACTAGCGGGGGTACTGTTTTTT. It encodes CASSTRLAGVLFF.

The CDR3 sequence: CASSSHVGEKLFF. The CDR3 DNA sequence: TGCGCCAGCAGCTCGCACGTTGGTGAAAAACTGTTTTTT. The chain employs TRBV5-1 and TRBJ1-4; D remains ambiguous. This CDR3 has 13 amino acids. V was clipped by 3 bases and J by 7 bases, with 10 bases between them. Germline-derived CDR1 and CDR2 are SGHRS and YFSETQ.

There are a few counts of this clonotype. The rearrangement links TRBV11-1 to TRBJ2-3, with no clear D. The ends were cut back, 0 bases at V and 5 bases at J, with 9 bases in the middle. The CDR3 is 14 amino acids. Germline CDR1 is SGHAT and CDR2 is FQDESV (reference sequence). This CDR3 is CASSLAQVGDTQYF. The CDR3 nucleotides are TGTGCCAGCAGCTTAGCGCAGGTTGGAGATACGCAGTATTTT.

This chain links TRBV6-5 with TRBJ2-7; 8 positions agree with TRBD1. Germline CDR1 MNHEY, CDR2 SVGAGI. CDR3 length: 14 amino acids. Losses at the gene ends were 2 bases for V and 5 bases for J; bases not matched to a gene: 5. The chain's CDR3 is CASSYQGASNEQYF. In DNA, the CDR3 is TGTGCCAGCAGTTACCAGGGGGCGAGCAACGAGCAGTACTTC.

The chain couples TRBV6-6 to TRBJ2-1; 10 positions agree with TRBD1. The V and J ends lost 5 bases and 7 bases, in that order; junction bases with no gene match: 11. The germline CDR1 and CDR2 sequences are MNHNY and SVGAGI (reference sequence). The CDR3 is 16 residues long. CDR3 DNA: TGTGCCAGCAGTCCCCCCAGACAGGGGGCTGGAAATGAGCAGTTCTTC. Amino acid sequence: CASSPPRQGAGNEQFF.

The chain couples TRBV4-1 to TRBJ1-4, with D unresolved. Trimming pared 0 bases from V and 3 bases from J, leaving 20 bases between. Germline V CDR1 and CDR2: MGHRA, YSYEKL. The CDR3 extends over 19 amino acids. The CDR3, as DNA: TGCGCCAGCAGCCAAGATCAAAGGGAAATTCAGTACGCTAATGAAAAACTGTTTTTT. It yields the protein CASSQDQREIQYANEKLFF.

The CDR3 DNA follows: TGTGCCAGCAGCCGAGCGGTGGACACTGAAGCTTTCTTT. Amino acid sequence: CASSRAVDTEAFF. J is TRBJ1-1 and V is TRBV3-1; D not resolved. From germline, CDR1 is LGHDT and CDR2 YNNKEL (reference sequence). V lost 4 bases, J lost 3 bases, and 9 bases lay in between. The CDR3 is 13 amino acids.

This clonotype was observed a handful of times. The chain uses TRBV5-1 and TRBJ2-6; 10 bases match TRBD1. V lost 0 bases to trimming and J lost 0 bases; unmatched junction nucleotides: 3. The germline V gene has CDR1 SGHRS and CDR2 YFSETQ. This CDR3 spans 18 amino acids. The CDR3 sequence: CASSLVRTGGSGANVLTF. As DNA, the CDR3 is TGCGCCAGCAGCTTGGTTAGGACAGGGGGCTCTGGGGCCAACGTCCTGACTTTC.

The table lists this clonotype with many counts. The CDR3 protein is CSVPSGTVPEAFF. CDR3 bases: TGCAGTGTCCCGTCCGGGACAGTCCCTGAAGCTTTCTTT. V and J are TRBV20-1 and TRBJ1-1, with 7 bases aligning to TRBD1. J was trimmed by 6 bases and V by 7 bases; bases with no gene match: 11. This CDR3 contains 13 residues. Germline loops: CDR1 DFQATT, CDR2 SNEGSKA (reference sequence).

This clonotype was recorded a few times. V gene TRBV5-1 combines with J gene TRBJ2-5; 11 nucleotides align to TRBD1. Germline-derived CDR1 and CDR2 are SGHRS and YFSETQ. Germline trimming cut 4 bases from V and 3 bases from J; bases unmatched to any gene: 2. This CDR3 contains 14 residues. CDR3 bases: TGCGCCAGCAGCAAGGGACAGGGGGAAGAGACCCAGTACTTC. Its translation is CASSKGQGEETQYF.

The rearrangement uses TRBV4-2 and TRBJ2-7; the match to TRBD1 covers 10 bases. The V gene end was trimmed by 0 bases and the J gene end by 3 bases; junction bases not matched to a gene: 2. CDR3 length: 15 amino acids. Germline loops: CDR1 LGHNA, CDR2 YNFKEQ. In nucleotides, the CDR3 is TGTGCCAGCAGCCAAGATTGGGACAGGGGCTACGAGCAGTACTTC. Its translation is CASSQDWDRGYEQYF.

This clonotype was seen more than once but under ten times. The genes are TRBV9 and TRBJ2-1; maybe TRBD1 (5 bases). The CDR3 covers 15 residues. Trimming cost V 0 bases and J 5 bases, with 12 bases left between them. Germline V gene sequence: CDR1 SGDLS, CDR2 YYNGEE. The CDR3 DNA reads TGTGCCAGCAGCGTAGCAGGGTCGCGGAACAATGAGCAGTTCTTC. This gives the protein CASSVAGSRNNEQFF.